This is a list of T cell receptor beta chains from one sample in a study of blood T cell repertoires in COVID-19. Here immunoSEQ multiplex PCR was the method, and the copy in TCRdb shows in-frame clones only, minus some. Here the sample spans approximately 290,000 clones, 91% being singletons. What was sequenced was peripheral blood. Receptors were obtained from a woman in her twenties or thirties with COVID-19, enrolled during active disease. Both conserved end residues are part of each CDR3. Fields, in order: V gene, J gene, D gene, clone size, CDR3 DNA, CDR3 protein. The D gene is left open where the match is weak. Clone size appears in some rows only: once, few, many, or a class for an expanded clone.

V gene: TRBV6-4
J gene: TRBJ2-7
D gene: -
clone size: once
CDR3 DNA: TGTGCCAGCAGCCGGGACTGGACTGGGGAGCAGTACTTC
CDR3 protein: CASSRDWTGEQYF

V gene: TRBV10-1
J gene: TRBJ2-1
D gene: TRBD2
clone size: -
CDR3 DNA: TGCGCCAGCAGTGTCGGCGGGCTAGCGGGTTACAATGAGCAGTTCTTC
CDR3 protein: CASSVGGLAGYNEQFF

V gene: TRBV2
J gene: TRBJ2-2
D gene: TRBD1
clone size: once
CDR3 DNA: TGTGCCAGCAGGAAGGGACAGATGAACACCGGGGAGCTGTTTTTT
CDR3 protein: CASRKGQMNTGELFF

V gene: TRBV6-4
J gene: TRBJ2-3
D gene: TRBD2
clone size: -
CDR3 DNA: TGTGCCAGGAGGGTAGCGGGAGGGCCCCCAGATACGCAGTATTTT
CDR3 protein: CARRVAGGPPDTQYF

V gene: TRBV7-2
J gene: TRBJ1-2
D gene: -
clone size: -
CDR3 DNA: TGTGCCAGCAGCTTAGTTTCGGAGGGTTATGGCTACACCTTC
CDR3 protein: CASSLVSEGYGYTF

V gene: TRBV11-2
J gene: TRBJ1-2
D gene: -
clone size: -
CDR3 DNA: TGTGCCAGCAGCTTAGACGGTACGGTCAACTATGGCTACACCTTC
CDR3 protein: CASSLDGTVNYGYTF

V gene: TRBV19
J gene: TRBJ1-1
D gene: TRBD1
clone size: -
CDR3 DNA: TGTGCCAGTTCTACCCAAGGACAGGCTTCCACTGAAGCTTTCTTT
CDR3 protein: CASSTQGQASTEAFF

V gene: TRBV2
J gene: TRBJ1-4
D gene: TRBD1
clone size: -
CDR3 DNA: TGTGCCAGCAACAGACCAGGGGGTACAACTAATGAAAAACTGTTTTTT
CDR3 protein: CASNRPGGTTNEKLFF

V gene: TRBV25-1
J gene: TRBJ2-7
D gene: -
clone size: once
CDR3 DNA: TGTGCCAGCAGTGACAGGGTGGCCTACGAGCAGTACTTC
CDR3 protein: CASSDRVAYEQYF

V gene: TRBV7-2
J gene: TRBJ1-2
D gene: -
clone size: -
CDR3 DNA: TGTGCCAGCAGCTTAAGTGGCCTCTATGGCTACACCTTC
CDR3 protein: CASSLSGLYGYTF

V gene: TRBV7-9
J gene: TRBJ1-1
D gene: -
clone size: -
CDR3 DNA: TGTGCCAGCAGCTTCCTAGGGGAGTGGGGCAGGGGAATCACTGAAGCTTTCTTT
CDR3 protein: CASSFLGEWGRGITEAFF

V gene: TRBV28
J gene: TRBJ1-1
D gene: TRBD1
clone size: -
CDR3 DNA: TGTGCCAGCAGTTTCTCGGGACAGGGACCTTTGGGTTTCTTT
CDR3 protein: CASSFSGQGPLGFF

V gene: TRBV28
J gene: TRBJ2-3
D gene: -
clone size: -
CDR3 DNA: TGTGCCAGTCGTGGGGGGACAGATACGCAGTATTTT
CDR3 protein: CASRGGTDTQYF

V gene: TRBV4-1
J gene: TRBJ1-2
D gene: -
clone size: once
CDR3 DNA: TGCGCCAGCAGCCCGACAAAGTTCTATGGCTACACCTTC
CDR3 protein: CASSPTKFYGYTF

V gene: TRBV21-1
J gene: TRBJ2-4
D gene: -
clone size: -
CDR3 DNA: TGTGCCAGCAGCACTTTCCGTGTCGGACAGAGTCGCAAAAACATTCAGTACTTC
CDR3 protein: CASSTFRVGQSRKNIQYF

V gene: TRBV7-9
J gene: TRBJ2-1
D gene: TRBD2
clone size: -
CDR3 DNA: TGTGCCAGCAGCACTAGCGGGAGAACCCACAATGAGCAGTTCTTC
CDR3 protein: CASSTSGRTHNEQFF

V gene: TRBV6-2/TRBV6-3
J gene: TRBJ1-1
D gene: -
clone size: -
CDR3 DNA: TGTGCCAGCAGCGCTAGTTTTACTGAAGCTTTCTTT
CDR3 protein: CASSASFTEAFF

V gene: TRBV6-5
J gene: TRBJ1-4
D gene: TRBD1
clone size: few
CDR3 DNA: TGTGCCAGCAGCGACTACAGGGGAGGAAATGAAAAACTGTTTTTT
CDR3 protein: CASSDYRGGNEKLFF

V gene: TRBV28
J gene: TRBJ1-2
D gene: TRBD1
clone size: -
CDR3 DNA: TGTGCCAGCAGGATTGCAGGGGGGATCAACTATGGCTACACCTTC
CDR3 protein: CASRIAGGINYGYTF

V gene: TRBV28
J gene: TRBJ2-7
D gene: TRBD2
clone size: -
CDR3 DNA: TGTGCCAGCAGTCCCTCGGGGGGGTCCTACGAGCAGTACTTC
CDR3 protein: CASSPSGGSYEQYF

V gene: TRBV2
J gene: TRBJ1-1
D gene: -
clone size: -
CDR3 DNA: TGTGCCAGCAGTTTTTCGATCGGGGAAGTTACTGAAGCTTTCTTT
CDR3 protein: CASSFSIGEVTEAFF

V gene: TRBV20-1
J gene: TRBJ2-7
D gene: -
clone size: -
CDR3 DNA: TGCAGTGCTAGCCAGGACGAGCAGTACTTC
CDR3 protein: CSASQDEQYF

V gene: TRBV18
J gene: TRBJ2-7
D gene: -
clone size: -
CDR3 DNA: TGTGCCAGCTCAGCAGGGGGGCCTTCCTACGAGCAGTACTTC
CDR3 protein: CASSAGGPSYEQYF

V gene: TRBV9
J gene: TRBJ2-7
D gene: TRBD2
clone size: -
CDR3 DNA: TGTGCCAGCAGCGGGGACGGCTCTAGCGGCCAAAGGCAGTACTTC
CDR3 protein: CASSGDGSSGQRQYF

V gene: TRBV15
J gene: TRBJ1-1
D gene: -
clone size: -
CDR3 DNA: TGTGCCACCAGCAGAGCAGGGGACGGGACTGAAGCTTTCTTT
CDR3 protein: CATSRAGDGTEAFF

V gene: TRBV6-5
J gene: TRBJ2-3
D gene: TRBD2
clone size: once
CDR3 DNA: TGTGCCAGCAGCCGTGGACTAGCGGGAGATACGCAGTATTTT
CDR3 protein: CASSRGLAGDTQYF

V gene: TRBV10-3
J gene: TRBJ2-7
D gene: -
clone size: once
CDR3 DNA: TGTGCCATCAGTGAGTCCCGGGACAATATCTACGAGCAGTACTTC
CDR3 protein: CAISESRDNIYEQYF

V gene: TRBV14
J gene: TRBJ2-1
D gene: TRBD2
clone size: -
CDR3 DNA: TGTGCCAGCAGCCAAGAGGCCTTACTAGCGGGAGATTACAATGAGCAGTTCTTC
CDR3 protein: CASSQEALLAGDYNEQFF

V gene: TRBV29-1
J gene: TRBJ1-1
D gene: TRBD1
clone size: -
CDR3 DNA: TGCAGCGTTGAGGCAGGGGGCGTGGGCACTGAAGCTTTCTTT
CDR3 protein: CSVEAGGVGTEAFF

V gene: TRBV4-2
J gene: TRBJ1-2
D gene: -
clone size: -
CDR3 DNA: TGTGCCAGCAGCCAAGCTGGACAGACTCAATATGGCTACACCTTC
CDR3 protein: CASSQAGQTQYGYTF

V gene: TRBV30
J gene: TRBJ2-7
D gene: TRBD1
clone size: -
CDR3 DNA: TGTGCCTGGGACTCAGGGGGCCGCTACGAGCAGTACTTC
CDR3 protein: CAWDSGGRYEQYF